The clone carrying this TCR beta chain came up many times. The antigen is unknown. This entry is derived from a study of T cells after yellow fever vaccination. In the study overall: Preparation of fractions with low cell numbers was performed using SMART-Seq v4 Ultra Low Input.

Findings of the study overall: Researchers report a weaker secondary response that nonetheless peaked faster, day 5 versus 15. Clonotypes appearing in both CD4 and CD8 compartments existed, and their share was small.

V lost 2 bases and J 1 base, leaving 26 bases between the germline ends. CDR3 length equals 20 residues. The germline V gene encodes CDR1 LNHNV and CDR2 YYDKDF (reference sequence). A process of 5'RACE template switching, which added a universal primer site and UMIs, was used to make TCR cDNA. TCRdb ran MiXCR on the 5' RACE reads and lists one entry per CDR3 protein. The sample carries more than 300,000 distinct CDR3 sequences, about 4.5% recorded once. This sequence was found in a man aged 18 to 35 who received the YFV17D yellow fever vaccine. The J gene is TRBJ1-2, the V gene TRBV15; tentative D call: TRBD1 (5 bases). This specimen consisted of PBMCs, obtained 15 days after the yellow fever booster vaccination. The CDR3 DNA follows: TGTGCCACCAGCAGATCCTTAATCCAGGGAGAGGGTAGCGTTAACTATGGCTACACCTTC. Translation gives CATSRSLIQGEGSVNYGYTF.